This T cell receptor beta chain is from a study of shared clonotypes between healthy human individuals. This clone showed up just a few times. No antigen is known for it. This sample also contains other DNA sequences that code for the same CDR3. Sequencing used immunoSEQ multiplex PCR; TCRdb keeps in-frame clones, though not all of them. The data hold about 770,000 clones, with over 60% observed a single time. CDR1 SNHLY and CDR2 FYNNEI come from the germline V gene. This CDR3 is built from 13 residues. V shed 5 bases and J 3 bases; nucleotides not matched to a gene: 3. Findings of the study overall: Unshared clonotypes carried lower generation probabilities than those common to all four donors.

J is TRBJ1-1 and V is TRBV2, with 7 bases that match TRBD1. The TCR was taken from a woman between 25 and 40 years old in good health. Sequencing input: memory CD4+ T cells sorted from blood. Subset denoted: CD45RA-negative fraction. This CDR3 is CASSRQGHTEAFF. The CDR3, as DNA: TGTGCCAGCAGTCGACAGGGACACACTGAAGCTTTCTTT.